This T cell receptor (beta chain) was sequenced for a study of Ad26.COV2.S vaccination and SARS-CoV-2 variants. This CDR3 region has 15 residues. V lost 3 bases and J lost 2, with 14 bases in between. The V gene's germline CDR1 is DFQATT and CDR2 SNEGSKA (reference sequence). The protocol was immunoSEQ multiplex PCR, while the TCRdb copy is restricted to in-frame clones and leaves out a portion. Seen here are hundreds of thousands of clones, 75% to 90% observed once, and the top ten hold 2% to 3%. Treatment in this sample: 19 received Ad26.COV2.S at low or high dose, single or two shots; about 5 received placebo; per-sample allocation not given. It was on day 63 after the first vaccine or placebo injection that samples were taken. The vaccine antigen was prefusion-stabilized Wuhan SARS-CoV-2 spike.

This clonotype originated in a person aged 18 to 59 who received the Ad26.COV2.S COVID-19 vaccine or a placebo. The input for sequencing was peripheral blood, taken in a trial of Ad26.COV2.S vaccine versus placebo. The chain carries TRBV20-1 and TRBJ1-3; D is possibly TRBD1 (5 bases). The CDR3 coding sequence is TGCAGTGCTAGTAATCCGACAGACACTGGAAACACCATATATTTT. Residues: CSASNPTDTGNTIYF.